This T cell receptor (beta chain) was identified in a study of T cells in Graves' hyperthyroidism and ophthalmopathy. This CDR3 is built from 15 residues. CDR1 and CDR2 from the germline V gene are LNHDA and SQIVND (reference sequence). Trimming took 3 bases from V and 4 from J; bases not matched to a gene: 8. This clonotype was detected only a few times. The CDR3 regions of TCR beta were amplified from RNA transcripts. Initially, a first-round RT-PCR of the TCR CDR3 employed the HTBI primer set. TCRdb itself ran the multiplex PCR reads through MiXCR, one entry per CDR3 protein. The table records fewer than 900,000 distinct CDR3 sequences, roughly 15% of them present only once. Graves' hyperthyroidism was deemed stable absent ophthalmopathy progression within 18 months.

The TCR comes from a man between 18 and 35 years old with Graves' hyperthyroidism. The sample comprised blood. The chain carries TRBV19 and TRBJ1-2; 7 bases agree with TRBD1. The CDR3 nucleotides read TGTGCCAGTAGTATCCCGGACAGGAACTCCTATGGCTACACCTTC. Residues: CASSIPDRNSYGYTF.